The 13 T cell receptor beta chains below come from one sample, sequenced in a study of breast tumors, draining lymph nodes, adjacent tissues. TCRdb processed the multiplex PCR reads anew with MiXCR; each CDR3 protein has one entry. Among around 140,000 distinct CDR3 sequences listed, approximately 29% were seen once. Axillary draining lymph nodes of breast cancer patients supplied the node samples. Sequenced sample: axillary lymph node tissue. The receptors here all came from a female donor with breast cancer. Some clones in this sample may be carry-over from other donors' samples.

This clonotype was seen many times. Here the CDR3 reads CASRKGGAHTDTQYF. The DNA of the CDR3 is TGTGCCAGTAGGAAAGGGGGCGCCCACACAGATACGCAGTATTTT. The V call is TRBV19, the J call TRBJ2-3, with TRBD1 matching 7 bases. V shed 6 bases, J shed 2 bases, and the junction held 8 bases outside the gene matches. This CDR3 is built from 15 residues. Germline V gives CDR1 LNHDA, CDR2 SQIVND (reference sequence).

This clonotype was observed many times. The chain combines TRBV19 with TRBJ2-1; 8 bases are shared with TRBD1. Losses at the gene ends were 8 bases for V and 8 bases for J; bases not matched to a gene: 5. CDR1 is LNHDA and CDR2 is SQIVND in the germline V gene (reference sequence). The CDR3 covers 12 residues. Here the CDR3 reads CASQDRAHEQFF. The CDR3 DNA reads TGTGCCAGTCAGGACAGGGCCCATGAGCAGTTCTTC. Full variable domain (outside the CDR3, taken from reference TRBV19 and TRBJ2-1): DGGITQSPKYLFRKEGQNVTLSCEQNLNHDAMYWYRQDPGQGLRLIYYSQIVNDFQKGDIAEGYSVSREKKESFPLTVTSAQKNPTAFYLCASQDRAHEQFFGPGTRLTVL.

There are a few counts of this clonotype. The J gene is TRBJ2-1, the V gene TRBV27, with 11 bases aligning to TRBD1. Germline V CDR1 and CDR2: MNHEY, SMNVEV (reference sequence). The CDR3 runs to 15 residues. Losses at the gene ends were 8 bases for V and 5 bases for J; bases not matched to a gene: 8. The CDR3 spells CASRSRDRGDNEQFF. CDR3 nucleotide sequence: TGTGCCAGCCGATCCCGGGACAGGGGGGACAATGAGCAGTTCTTC.

This clonotype was picked up many times. The CDR3 protein is CASSEVVLVAAYGYTF. In nucleotides, the CDR3 is TGTGCCAGCAGTGAAGTTGTACTTGTGGCAGCCTATGGCTACACCTTC. The chain employs TRBV6-1 and TRBJ1-2, with D unclear. This CDR3 has 16 amino acids. Trimming cost V 1 base and J 4 bases, with 16 bases left between them. Germline CDR1 MNHNS, CDR2 SASEGT.

This clonotype came up many times. This chain uses TRBV2 with TRBJ1-1, with 9 bases that match TRBD1. The CDR3 runs 12 residues. J was trimmed by 4 bases and V by 11 bases; bases with no gene match: 5. Per germline, CDR1 SNHLY and CDR2 FYNNEI. The CDR3 reads CASGQGSTEAFF. The CDR3 DNA follows: TGTGCCTCGGGACAGGGCAGCACTGAAGCTTTCTTT.

This clonotype was detected only a few times. A much larger clone sits a single nucleotide away, making a read error possible. The chain couples TRBV7-9 to TRBJ1-2; 9 bases fit TRBD1. CDR1 is SEHNR and CDR2 is FQNEAQ in the germline V gene (reference sequence). The CDR3 runs to 16 residues. For the CDR3, the DNA is TGTGCCAGCAGCTTAGGGGACAGGGTAAATTACTATGGCCACACCTTC. Its protein product is CASSLGDRVNYYGHTF.

This clonotype came up a few times. A read error is possible here, since a much larger clone lies one base away. This chain joins TRBV6-5 and TRBJ1-5; D is ambiguous. Per germline, CDR1 MNHEY and CDR2 SVGAGI. There are 13 residues in the CDR3. V was pared by 8 bases and J by 6 bases, with 14 bases between. The chain's CDR3 is CASGRGSTQPQHF. CDR3 in DNA: TGTGCCAGCGGCCGAGGGTCGACTCAGCCCCAGCATTTT.

This clonotype has ten or more counts. J is TRBJ1-5 and V is TRBV15; tentative D call: TRBD1 (5 bases). V was clipped by 3 bases and J by 0 bases, with 18 bases between them. Germline CDR1 and CDR2: LNHNV and YYDKDF (reference sequence). The CDR3 sequence is 18 residues long. In nucleotides, the CDR3 is TGTGCCACCAGCAGGACCACCGGGACCGGATATAGCAATCAGCCCCAGCATTTT. Its translation: CATSRTTGTGYSNQPQHF.

About this clonotype itself: One end of the junction is discordant with germline, which a read error may explain. This CDR3 is CASRETGESYNSPLHF. CDR3 DNA: TGTGCCAGCAGGGAGACAGGGGAATCCTACAATTCACCCCTCCACTTT. The chain employs TRBV2 and TRBJ1-6; 8 bases map to TRBD1. The CDR3 runs to 16 residues. The germline V gene has CDR1 SNHLY and CDR2 FYNNEI.

This clonotype was picked up many times. This chain uses TRBV11-2 with TRBJ2-1; tentatively, D is TRBD2 (5 bases). V was trimmed by 1 base and J by 9 bases, leaving 10 bases between them. Germline CDR1 and CDR2: SGHAT and FQNNGV. The CDR3 is 13 residues long. The CDR3, as DNA: TGTGCCAGCAGCTTAGGGGGAGTAGGTGAGCAGTTCTTC. Protein product: CASSLGGVGEQFF.

This clonotype was counted ten times or more. The chain joins TRBV15 to TRBJ2-3, with a tentative D call TRBD2 (5 bases). Germline V gene lookup returns CDR1 LNHNV and CDR2 YYDKDF (reference sequence). CDR3 size: 14 residues. The V and J ends lost 4 bases and 0 bases respectively, with 8 bases between them. CDR3 region: CATSKSGSTDTQYF. The CDR3 coding sequence is TGTGCCACCAGCAAAAGCGGCAGCACAGATACGCAGTATTTT.

This clonotype was observed at least ten times. The gene calls are TRBV6-5 and TRBJ1-6; the match to TRBD1 covers 7 bases. Unmatched junction bases numbered 9, after V lost 5 bases and J lost 8 bases. Germline values: CDR1 MNHEY, CDR2 SVGAGI. This CDR3 contains 15 residues. As DNA, the CDR3 is TGTGCCAGCAGTCACCGGAACAGGGGTGATTCACCCCTCCACTTT. The encoded protein is CASSHRNRGDSPLHF.

The chain has TRBV5-1 and TRBJ1-2; possible D gene TRBD1, 6 bases. Trimming left V 5 bases short and J 12 bases short, with 20 bases between. Germline loops: CDR1 SGHRS, CDR2 YFSETQ. The CDR3 spans 13 residues. This CDR3 reads CASRAGGADGNTF. CDR3 coding DNA: TGCGCCAGCAGAGCTGGGGGGGCAGATGGAAACACCTTC.